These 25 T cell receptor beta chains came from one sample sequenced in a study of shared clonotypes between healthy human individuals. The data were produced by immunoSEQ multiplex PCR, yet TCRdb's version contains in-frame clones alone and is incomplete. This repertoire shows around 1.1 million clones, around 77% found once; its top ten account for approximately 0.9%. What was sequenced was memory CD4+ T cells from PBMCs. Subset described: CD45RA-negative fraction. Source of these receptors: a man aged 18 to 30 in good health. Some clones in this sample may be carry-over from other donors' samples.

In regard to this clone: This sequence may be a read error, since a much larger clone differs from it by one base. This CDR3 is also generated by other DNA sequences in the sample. CDR3 region: CASSPQPNTEAFF. CDR3 nucleotides: TGTGCCAGCAGCCCACAGCCGAACACTGAAGCTTTCTTT. The rearrangement links TRBV7-3 to TRBJ1-1; D unclear. The CDR3 sequence is 13 residues long. V was cut by 5 bases and J by 1 base, with 8 bases left in between. Germline values: CDR1 SGHTA, CDR2 FQGTGA.

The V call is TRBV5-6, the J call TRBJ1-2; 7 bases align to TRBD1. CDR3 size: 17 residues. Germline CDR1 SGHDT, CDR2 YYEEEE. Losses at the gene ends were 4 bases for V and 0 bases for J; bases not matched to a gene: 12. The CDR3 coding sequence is TGTGCCAGCAGCCCAGGACAGGCACCACTCCCTAACTATGGCTACACCTTC. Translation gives CASSPGQAPLPNYGYTF. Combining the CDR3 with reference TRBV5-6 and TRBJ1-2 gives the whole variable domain DAGVTQSPTHLIKTRGQQVTLRCSPKSGHDTVSWYQQALGQGPQFIFQYYEEEERQRGNFPDRFSGHQFPNYSSELNVNALLLGDSALYLCASSPGQAPLPNYGYTFGSGTRLTVV.

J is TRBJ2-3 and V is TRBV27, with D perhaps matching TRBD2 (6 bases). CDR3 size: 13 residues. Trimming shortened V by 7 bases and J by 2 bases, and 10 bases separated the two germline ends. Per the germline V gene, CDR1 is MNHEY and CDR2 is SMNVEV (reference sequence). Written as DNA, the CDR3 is TGTGCCAGCATCGGGAGCACCACAGATACGCAGTATTTT. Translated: CASIGSTTDTQYF.

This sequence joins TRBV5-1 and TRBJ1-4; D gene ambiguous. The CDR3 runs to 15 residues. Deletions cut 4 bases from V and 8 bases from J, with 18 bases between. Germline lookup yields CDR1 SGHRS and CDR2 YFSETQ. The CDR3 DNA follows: TGCGCCAGCAGCGACCCGGAGACGGTTAGCGAAAAACTGTTTTTT. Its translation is CASSDPETVSEKLFF.

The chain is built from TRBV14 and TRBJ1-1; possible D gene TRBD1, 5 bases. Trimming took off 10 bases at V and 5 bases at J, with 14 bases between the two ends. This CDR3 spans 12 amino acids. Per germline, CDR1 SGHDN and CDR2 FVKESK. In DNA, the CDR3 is TGTGCCACCCATACCAGGGCAACTGAAGCTTTCTTT. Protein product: CATHTRATEAFF.

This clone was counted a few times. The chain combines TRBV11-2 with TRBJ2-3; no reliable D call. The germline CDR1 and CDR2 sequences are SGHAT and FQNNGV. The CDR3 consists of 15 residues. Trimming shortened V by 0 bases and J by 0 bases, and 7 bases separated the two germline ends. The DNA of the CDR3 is TGTGCCAGCAGCTTAGATTCGTACAGCACAGATACGCAGTATTTT. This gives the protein CASSLDSYSTDTQYF.

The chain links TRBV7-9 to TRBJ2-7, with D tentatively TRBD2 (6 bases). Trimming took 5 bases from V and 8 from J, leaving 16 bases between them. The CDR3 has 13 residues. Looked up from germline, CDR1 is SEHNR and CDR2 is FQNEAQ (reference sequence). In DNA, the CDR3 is TGTGCCAGCAGCCCCGGAGGGCTGGAGCAGCAGTACTTC. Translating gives CASSPGGLEQQYF.

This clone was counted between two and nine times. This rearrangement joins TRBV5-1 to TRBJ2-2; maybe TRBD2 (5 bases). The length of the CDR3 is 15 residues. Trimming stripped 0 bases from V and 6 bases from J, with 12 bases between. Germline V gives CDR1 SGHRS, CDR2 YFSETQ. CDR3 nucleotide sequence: TGCGCCAGCAGCTTGGCGTCTAGCCCTTCCGGGGAGCTGTTTTTT. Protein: CASSLASSPSGELFF.

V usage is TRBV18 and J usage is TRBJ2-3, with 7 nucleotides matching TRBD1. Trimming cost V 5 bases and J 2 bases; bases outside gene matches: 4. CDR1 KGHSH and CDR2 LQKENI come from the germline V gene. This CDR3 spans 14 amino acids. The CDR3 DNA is TGTGCCAGCTCATTCACAGGGGCCACAGATACGCAGTATTTT. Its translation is CASSFTGATDTQYF.

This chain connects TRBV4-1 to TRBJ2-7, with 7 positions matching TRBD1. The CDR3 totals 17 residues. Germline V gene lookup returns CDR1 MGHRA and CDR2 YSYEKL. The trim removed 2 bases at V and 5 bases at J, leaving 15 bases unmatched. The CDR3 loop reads CASSQTTGPLGNHEQYF. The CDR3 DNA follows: TGCGCCAGCAGCCAAACGACAGGGCCCCTCGGGAACCACGAGCAGTACTTC.

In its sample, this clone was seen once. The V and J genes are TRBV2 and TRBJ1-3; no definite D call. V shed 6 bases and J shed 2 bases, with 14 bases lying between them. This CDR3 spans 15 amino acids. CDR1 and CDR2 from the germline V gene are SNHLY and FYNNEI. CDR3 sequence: CASSASDGAGNTIYF. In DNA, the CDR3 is TGTGCCAGCAGCGCGAGTGACGGGGCTGGAAACACCATATATTTT.

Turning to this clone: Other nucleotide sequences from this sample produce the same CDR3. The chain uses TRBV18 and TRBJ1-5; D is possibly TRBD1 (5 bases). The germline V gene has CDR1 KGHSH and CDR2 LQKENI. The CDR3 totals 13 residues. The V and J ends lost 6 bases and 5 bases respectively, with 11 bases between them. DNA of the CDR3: TGTGCCAGCTCGCCTGGCAGGGATCAGCCCCAGCATTTT. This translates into CASSPGRDQPQHF.

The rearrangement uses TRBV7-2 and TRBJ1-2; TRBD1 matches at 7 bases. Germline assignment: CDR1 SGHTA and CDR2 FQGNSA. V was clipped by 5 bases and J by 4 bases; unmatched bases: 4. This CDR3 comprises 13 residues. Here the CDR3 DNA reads TGTGCCAGCAGCCGCCCAGGGGGCTATGGCTACACCTTC. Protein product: CASSRPGGYGYTF.

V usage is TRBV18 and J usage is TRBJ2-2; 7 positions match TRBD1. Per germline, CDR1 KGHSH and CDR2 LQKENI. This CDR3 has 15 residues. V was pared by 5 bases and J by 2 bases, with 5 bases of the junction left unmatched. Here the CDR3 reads CASSNRQGNTGELFF. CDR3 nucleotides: TGTGCCAGCTCAAACCGACAGGGCAACACCGGGGAGCTGTTTTTT.

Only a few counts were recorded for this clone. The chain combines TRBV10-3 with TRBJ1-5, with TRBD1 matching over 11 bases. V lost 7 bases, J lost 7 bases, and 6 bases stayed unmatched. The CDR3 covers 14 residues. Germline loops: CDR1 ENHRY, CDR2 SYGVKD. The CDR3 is CAIKGQGGNQPQHF. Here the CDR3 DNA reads TGTGCCATCAAGGGACAGGGGGGAAACCAGCCCCAGCATTTT.

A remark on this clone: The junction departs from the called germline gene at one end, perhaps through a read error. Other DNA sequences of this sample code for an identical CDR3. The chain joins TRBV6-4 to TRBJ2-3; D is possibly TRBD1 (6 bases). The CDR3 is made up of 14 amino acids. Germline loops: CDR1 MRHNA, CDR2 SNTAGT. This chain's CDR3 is CASSDSGDTDTQYF. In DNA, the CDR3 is TGTGCCAGCAGTGACTCAGGGGACACAGATACGCAGTATTTC.

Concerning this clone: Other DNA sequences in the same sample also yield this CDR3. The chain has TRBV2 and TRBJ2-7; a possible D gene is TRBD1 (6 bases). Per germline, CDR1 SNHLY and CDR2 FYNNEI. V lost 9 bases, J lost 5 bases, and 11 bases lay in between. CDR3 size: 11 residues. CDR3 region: CASSYRDEQYF. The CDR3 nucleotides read TGTGCCAGTAGCTACAGGGACGAGCAGTACTTC.

The CDR3 spells CARGGTGELFF. CDR3 coding DNA: TGTGCCAGGGGTGGCACCGGGGAGCTGTTTTTT. The chain has TRBV7-9 and TRBJ2-2; D ambiguous. Trimming took off 9 bases at V and 4 bases at J, with 6 bases between the two ends. Germline V lookup: CDR1 SEHNR, CDR2 FQNEAQ (reference sequence). This CDR3 is 11 amino acids long.

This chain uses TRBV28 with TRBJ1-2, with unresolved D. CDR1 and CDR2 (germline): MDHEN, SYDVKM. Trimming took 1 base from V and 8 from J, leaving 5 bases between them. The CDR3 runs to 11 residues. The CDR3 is CASSLFSGYTF. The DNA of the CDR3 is TGTGCCAGCAGTTTATTCTCGGGCTACACCTTC.

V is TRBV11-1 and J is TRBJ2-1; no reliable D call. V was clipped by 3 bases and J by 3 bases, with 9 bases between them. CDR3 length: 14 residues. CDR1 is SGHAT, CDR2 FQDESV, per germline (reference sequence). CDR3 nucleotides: TGTGCCAGCAGCTTTGCAGCGTTCTACAATGAGCAGTTCTTC. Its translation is CASSFAAFYNEQFF.

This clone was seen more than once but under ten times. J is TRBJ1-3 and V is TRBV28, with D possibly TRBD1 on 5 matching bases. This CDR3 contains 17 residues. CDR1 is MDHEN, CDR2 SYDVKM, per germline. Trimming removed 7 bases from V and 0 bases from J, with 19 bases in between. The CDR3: CASTPRGQKLSGNTIYF. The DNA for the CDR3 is TGTGCCAGCACCCCTAGGGGTCAGAAGCTCTCTGGAAACACCATATATTTT.

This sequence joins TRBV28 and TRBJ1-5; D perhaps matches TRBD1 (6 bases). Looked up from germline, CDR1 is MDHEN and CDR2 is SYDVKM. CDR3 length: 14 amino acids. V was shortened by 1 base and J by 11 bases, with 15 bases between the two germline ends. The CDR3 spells CASSLSQGLRSQHF. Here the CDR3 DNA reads TGTGCCAGCAGTTTATCCCAGGGGCTCAGGTCCCAGCATTTT.

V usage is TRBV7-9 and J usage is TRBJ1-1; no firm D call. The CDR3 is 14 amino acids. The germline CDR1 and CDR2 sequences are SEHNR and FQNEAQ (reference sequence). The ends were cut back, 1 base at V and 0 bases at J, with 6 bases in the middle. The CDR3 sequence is CASSLGRVNTEAFF. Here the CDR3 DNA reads TGTGCCAGCAGCTTAGGGAGGGTGAACACTGAAGCTTTCTTT. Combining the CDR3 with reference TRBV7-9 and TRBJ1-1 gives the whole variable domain DTGVSQNPRHKITKRGQNVTFRCDPISEHNRLYWYRQTLGQGPEFLTYFQNEAQLEKSRLLSDRFSAERPKGSFSTLEIQRTEQGDSAMYLCASSLGRVNTEAFFGQGTRLTVV.

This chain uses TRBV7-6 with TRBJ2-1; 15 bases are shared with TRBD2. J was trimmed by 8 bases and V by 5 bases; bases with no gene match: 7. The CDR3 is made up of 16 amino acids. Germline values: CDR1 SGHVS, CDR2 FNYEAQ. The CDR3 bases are TGTGCCAGCAGCCCCCGGGGACTAGCGGGAGGAGATGAGCAGTTCTTC. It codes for CASSPRGLAGGDEQFF.

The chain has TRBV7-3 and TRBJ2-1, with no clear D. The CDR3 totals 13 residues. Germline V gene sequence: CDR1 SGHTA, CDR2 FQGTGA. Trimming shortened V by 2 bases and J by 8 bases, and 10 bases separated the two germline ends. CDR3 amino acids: CASSLGGHDEQFF. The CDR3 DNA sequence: TGTGCCAGCAGCTTAGGCGGCCATGATGAGCAGTTCTTC. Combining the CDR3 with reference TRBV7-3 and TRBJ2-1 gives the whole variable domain GAGVSQTPSNKVTEKGKYVELRCDPISGHTALYWYRQSLGQGPEFLIYFQGTGAADDSGLPNDRFFAVRPEGSVSTLKIQRTERGDSAVYLCASSLGGHDEQFFGPGTRLTVL.